This entry is about one T cell receptor beta chain. Generated by immunoSEQ multiplex PCR, the TCRdb table keeps only in-frame clones and is missing some. Among roughly 59,000 clones listed, approximately 84% were seen once. Germline V lookup: CDR1 SEHNR, CDR2 FQNEAQ (reference sequence). The V gene end was trimmed by 4 bases and the J gene end by 2 bases; junction bases not matched to a gene: 7. CDR3 size: 15 residues. The source of the sample is a study of technical replicates of blood from several donors. This TCR came from a human donor in good health. Some clones in this sample may be carry-over from other donors' samples. Sequencing was carried out using PBMCs. The J gene is TRBJ2-7, the V gene TRBV7-9, with 8 nucleotides matching TRBD1. The CDR3 reads CASSSGRDRPYEQYF. CDR3 sequence (DNA): TGTGCCAGCAGCTCGGGCCGGGACAGGCCCTACGAGCAGTACTTC.